The source of this TCR beta chain is a study of metastatic and nonmetastatic thyroid tumors. Overall study: Samples came from malignant and benign thyroid patients, and repertoires were compared across blood and tumor or nodule tissue.

All patients were untreated before thyroid surgery. Methods used by the authors: In papillary thyroid cancer, a distant-metastasis classifier was built using CDR3 differences across clinicopathological groups. TCRdb reprocessed the PCR reads via MiXCR. The V and J calls reflect TCRdb's pipeline rather than the authors' work. The sample contains 20,000 to 30,000 clones, more than 25% of which appear only once. General study points: Malignant thyroid tumors reportedly had TCR beta diversity that was significantly higher than in benign nodules, in blood and tumor.

Comments on this clone: Its antigen is unidentified.

Trimming cost V 3 bases and J 7 bases, with 19 bases left between them. The CDR3 has 16 amino acids. CDR1 is DFQATT, CDR2 SNEGSKA, per germline (reference sequence). The rearrangement links TRBV20-1 to TRBJ1-6; a possible D gene is TRBD1 (5 bases). Sample: blood. This receptor was taken from a female donor with papillary thyroid cancer or a benign thyroid nodule (not recorded which). Some clones in this sample may be carry-over from other donors' samples. The CDR3, as DNA: TGCAGTGCTAGGGACATCAAGGTCGGGGGAAATTCACCCCTCCACTTT. This encodes CSARDIKVGGNSPLHF.